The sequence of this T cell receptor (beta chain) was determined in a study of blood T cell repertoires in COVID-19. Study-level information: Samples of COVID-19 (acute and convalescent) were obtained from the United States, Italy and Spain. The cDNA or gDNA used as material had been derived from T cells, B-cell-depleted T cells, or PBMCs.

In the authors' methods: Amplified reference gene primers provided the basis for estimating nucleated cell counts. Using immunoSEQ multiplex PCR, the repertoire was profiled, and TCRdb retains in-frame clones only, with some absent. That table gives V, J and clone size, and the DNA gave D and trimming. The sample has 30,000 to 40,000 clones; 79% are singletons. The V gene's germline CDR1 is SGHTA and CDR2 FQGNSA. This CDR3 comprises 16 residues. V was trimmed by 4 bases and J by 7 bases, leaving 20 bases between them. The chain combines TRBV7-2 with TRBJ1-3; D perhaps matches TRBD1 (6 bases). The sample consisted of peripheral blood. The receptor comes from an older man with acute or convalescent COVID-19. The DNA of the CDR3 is TGTGCCAGCAGCTCCCCCGGGACAAAGTTCGGGAACACCATATATTTT. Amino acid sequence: CASSSPGTKFGNTIYF.